In this sample, the clone carrying this TCR beta chain turned up a few times. Each CDR3 protein gets one entry after TCRdb re-called the 5' RACE reads with MiXCR. Of approximately 40,000 distinct CDR3 sequences in the sample, 22% were seen once. V lost 2 bases and J lost 1, with 2 bases in between. This CDR3 spans 12 amino acids. Per germline, CDR1 KGHSH and CDR2 LQKENI. Cells sorted as Tregs were CD4+, CD25+ and CD127-/low. The material sequenced was Tregs sorted from blood. This sequence joins TRBV18 and TRBJ1-1, with D hard to call. This sequence was found in a female donor with breast cancer. Written as DNA, the CDR3 is TGTGCCAGCTCACCAACGAACACTGAAGCTTTCTTT. Protein sequence: CASSPTNTEAFF.